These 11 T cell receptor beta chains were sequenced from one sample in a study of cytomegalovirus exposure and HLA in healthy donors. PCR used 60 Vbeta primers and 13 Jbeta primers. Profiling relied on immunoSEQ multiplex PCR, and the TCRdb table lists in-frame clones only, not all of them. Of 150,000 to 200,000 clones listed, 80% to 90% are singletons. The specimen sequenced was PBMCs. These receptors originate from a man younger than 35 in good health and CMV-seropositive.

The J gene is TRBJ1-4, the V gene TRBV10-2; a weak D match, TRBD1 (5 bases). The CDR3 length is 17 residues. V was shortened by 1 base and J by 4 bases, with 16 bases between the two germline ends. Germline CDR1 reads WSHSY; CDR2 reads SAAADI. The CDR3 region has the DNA TGCGCCAGCAGTGAGTTCTCAGCTGGGGCAGATAATGAAAAACTGTTTTTT. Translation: CASSEFSAGADNEKLFF.

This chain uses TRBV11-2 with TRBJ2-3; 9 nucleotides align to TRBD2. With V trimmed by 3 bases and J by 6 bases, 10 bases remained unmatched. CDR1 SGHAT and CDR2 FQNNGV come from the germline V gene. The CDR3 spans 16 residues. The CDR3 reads CASSFGLAGTPDTQYF. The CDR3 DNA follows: TGTGCCAGCAGCTTTGGGCTAGCGGGGACTCCGGATACGCAGTATTTT.

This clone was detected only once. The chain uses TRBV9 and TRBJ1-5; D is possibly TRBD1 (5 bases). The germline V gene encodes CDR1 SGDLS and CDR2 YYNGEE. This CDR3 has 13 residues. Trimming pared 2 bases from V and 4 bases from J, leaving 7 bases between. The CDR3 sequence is CASSVQGNQPQHF. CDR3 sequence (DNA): TGTGCCAGCAGCGTCCAGGGTAATCAGCCCCAGCATTTT.

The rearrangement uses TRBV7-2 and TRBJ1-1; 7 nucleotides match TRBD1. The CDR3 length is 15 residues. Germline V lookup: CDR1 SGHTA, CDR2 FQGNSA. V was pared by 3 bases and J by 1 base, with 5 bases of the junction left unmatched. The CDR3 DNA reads TGTGCCAGCAGCTTCCGACAGGGTAAGAACACTGAAGCTTTCTTT. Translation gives CASSFRQGKNTEAFF.

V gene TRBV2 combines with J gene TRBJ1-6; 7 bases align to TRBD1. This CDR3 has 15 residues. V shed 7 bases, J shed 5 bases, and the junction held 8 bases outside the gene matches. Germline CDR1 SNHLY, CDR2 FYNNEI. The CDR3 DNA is TGTGCCAGCAAACCTTACAGGGGTAATAATTCACCCCTCCACTTT. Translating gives CASKPYRGNNSPLHF.

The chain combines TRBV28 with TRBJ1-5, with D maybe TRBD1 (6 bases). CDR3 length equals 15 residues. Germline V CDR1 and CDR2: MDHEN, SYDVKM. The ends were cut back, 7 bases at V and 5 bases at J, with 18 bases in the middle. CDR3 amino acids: CASNYLGGGDQPQHF. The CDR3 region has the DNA TGTGCCAGCAACTACCTTGGGGGGGGCGATCAGCCCCAGCATTTT.

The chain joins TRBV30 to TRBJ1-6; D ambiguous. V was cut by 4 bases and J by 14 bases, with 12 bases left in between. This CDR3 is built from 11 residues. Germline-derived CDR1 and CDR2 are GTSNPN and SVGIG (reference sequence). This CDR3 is CAWKLESTLHF. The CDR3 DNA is TGTGCCTGGAAACTGGAGTCTACCCTCCACTTT. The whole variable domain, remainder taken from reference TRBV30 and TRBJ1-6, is SQTIHQWPATLVQPVGSPLSLECTVEGTSNPNLYWYRQAAGRGLQLLFYSVGIGQISSEVPQNLSASRPQDRQFILSSKKLLLSDSGFYLCAWKLESTLHFGNGTRLTVT.

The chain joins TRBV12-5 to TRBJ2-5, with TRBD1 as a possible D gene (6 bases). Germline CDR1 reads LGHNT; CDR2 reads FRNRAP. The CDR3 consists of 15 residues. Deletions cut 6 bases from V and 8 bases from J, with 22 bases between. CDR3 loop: CASGSDSENLNTQYF. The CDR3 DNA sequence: TGTGCTAGTGGGTCGGACAGTGAGAACCTAAATACCCAGTACTTC.

The chain's CDR3 is CASSESVGLAPYF. In DNA, the CDR3 is TGCGCCAGCAGTGAGTCCGTGGGACTAGCACCCTATTTT. The chain links TRBV10-1 to TRBJ2-3, with 9 bases identical to TRBD2. Germline loops: CDR1 WNHNN, CDR2 SYGVQD (reference sequence). This CDR3 is built from 13 residues. The trim removed 0 bases at V and 15 bases at J, leaving 7 bases unmatched.

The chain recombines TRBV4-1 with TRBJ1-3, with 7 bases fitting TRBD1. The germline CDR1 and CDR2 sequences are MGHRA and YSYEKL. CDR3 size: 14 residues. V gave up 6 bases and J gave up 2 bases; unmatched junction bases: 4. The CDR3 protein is CASREGATGNTIYF. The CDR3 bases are TGCGCCAGCAGGGAGGGGGCGACTGGAAACACCATATATTTT.

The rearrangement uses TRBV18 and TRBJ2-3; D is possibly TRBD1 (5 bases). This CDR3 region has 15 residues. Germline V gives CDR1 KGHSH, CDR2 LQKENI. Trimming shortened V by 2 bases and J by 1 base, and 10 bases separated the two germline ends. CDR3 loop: CASSPLDSGTDTQYF. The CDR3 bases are TGTGCCAGCTCACCATTAGACAGTGGCACAGATACGCAGTATTTT.